The text below deals with one T cell receptor (beta chain). Time point here: longitudinal time-point 2. The unsorted libraries had their origin in 2 million PBMCs stored at -80 C. This sample stems from a study of neurological immune-mediated disorders. Using its own MiXCR run on the 5' RACE reads, TCRdb lists one record per CDR3 protein. The table includes about 80,000 distinct CDR3 sequences, about 5.6% detected once. Sequenced sample: PBMCs. This TCR was sampled from a woman aged 60-75 years with multiple sclerosis.

The CDR3 nucleotides read TGTGCCAGCAGCATAAACCGGGACTTACTTAAAGAGACCCAGTACTTC. It yields the protein CASSINRDLLKETQYF. This sequence joins TRBV11-2 and TRBJ2-5; the D gene is possibly TRBD2 (6 bases). Germline V gene lookup returns CDR1 SGHAT and CDR2 FQNNGV. This CDR3 spans 16 amino acids. Trimming took off 5 bases at V and 3 bases at J, with 19 bases between the two ends.